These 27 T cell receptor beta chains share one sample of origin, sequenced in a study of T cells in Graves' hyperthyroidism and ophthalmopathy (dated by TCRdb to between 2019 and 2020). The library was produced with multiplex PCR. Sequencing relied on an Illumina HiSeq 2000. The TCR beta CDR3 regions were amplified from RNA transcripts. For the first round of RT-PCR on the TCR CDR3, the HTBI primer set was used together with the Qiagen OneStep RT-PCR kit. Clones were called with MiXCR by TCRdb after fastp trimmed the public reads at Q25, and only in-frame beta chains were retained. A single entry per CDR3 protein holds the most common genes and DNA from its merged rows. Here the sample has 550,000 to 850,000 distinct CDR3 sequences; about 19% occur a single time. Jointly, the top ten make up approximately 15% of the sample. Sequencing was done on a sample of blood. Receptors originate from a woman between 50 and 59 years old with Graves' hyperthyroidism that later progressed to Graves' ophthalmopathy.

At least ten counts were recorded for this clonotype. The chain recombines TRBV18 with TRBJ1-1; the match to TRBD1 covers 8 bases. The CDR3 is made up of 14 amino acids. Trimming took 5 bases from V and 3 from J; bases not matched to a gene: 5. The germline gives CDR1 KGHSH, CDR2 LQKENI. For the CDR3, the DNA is TGTGCCAGCTCAGTTAAACAGGGGGACACTGAAGCTTTCTTT. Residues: CASSVKQGDTEAFF.

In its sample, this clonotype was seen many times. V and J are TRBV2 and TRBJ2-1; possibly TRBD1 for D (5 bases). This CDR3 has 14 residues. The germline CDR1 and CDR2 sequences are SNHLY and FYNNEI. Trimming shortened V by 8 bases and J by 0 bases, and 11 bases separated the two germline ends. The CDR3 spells CASLQVSSYNEQFF. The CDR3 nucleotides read TGTGCCAGCCTACAGGTTAGCTCCTACAATGAGCAGTTCTTC.

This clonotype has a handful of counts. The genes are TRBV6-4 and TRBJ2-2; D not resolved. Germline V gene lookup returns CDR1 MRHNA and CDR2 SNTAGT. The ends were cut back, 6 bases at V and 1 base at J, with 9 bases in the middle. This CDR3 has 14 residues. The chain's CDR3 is CASSPFQNTGELFF. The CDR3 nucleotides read TGTGCCAGCAGCCCATTCCAGAACACCGGGGAGCTGTTTTTT.

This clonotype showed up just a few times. CDR3 in amino acids: CASSIVDRGLQPQHF. In DNA form, the CDR3 reads TGTGCCAGTAGTATAGTGGACAGGGGCCTTCAGCCCCAGCATTTT. The gene calls are TRBV19 and TRBJ1-5; 9 nucleotides line up with TRBD1. Germline loops: CDR1 LNHDA, CDR2 SQIVND (reference sequence). The CDR3 loop spans 15 amino acids. V trimming: 1 base; J trimming: 6 bases; junction bases outside the gene matches: 4.

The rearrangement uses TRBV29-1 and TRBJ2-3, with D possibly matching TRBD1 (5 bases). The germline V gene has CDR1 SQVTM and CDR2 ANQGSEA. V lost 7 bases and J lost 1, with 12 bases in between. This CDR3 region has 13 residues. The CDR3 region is CSARVVGTDTQYF. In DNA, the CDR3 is TGCAGCGCCAGGGTGGTCGGCACAGATACGCAGTATTTT.

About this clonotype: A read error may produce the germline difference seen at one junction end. In DNA form, the CDR3 reads TGCAGTGTTCGCGGCGGTCAAAATCTGCCCCAGCATTTT. This encodes CSVRGGQNLPQHF. The V and J genes are TRBV20-1 and TRBJ1-5; D is unresolved. The V gene's germline CDR1 is DFQATT and CDR2 SNEGSKA (reference sequence). There are 13 residues in the CDR3.

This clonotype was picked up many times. CDR3 coding DNA: TGCGCCAGCAGCTTGAAGGAGGGGGCCTACAATGAGCAGTTCTTC. This gives the protein CASSLKEGAYNEQFF. This chain connects TRBV5-1 to TRBJ2-1; D might be TRBD1 or TRBD2, each matching 6 bases. V was clipped by 1 base and J by 2 bases, with 10 bases between them. CDR3 size: 15 residues. Germline CDR1 and CDR2: SGHRS and YFSETQ.

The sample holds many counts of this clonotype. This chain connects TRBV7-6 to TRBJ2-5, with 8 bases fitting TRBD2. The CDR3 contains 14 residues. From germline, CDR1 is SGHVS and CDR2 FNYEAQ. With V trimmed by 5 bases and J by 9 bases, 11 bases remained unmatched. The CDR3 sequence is CASSGTPGLDSQYF. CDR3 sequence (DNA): TGTGCCAGCAGCGGAACACCGGGACTAGATTCCCAGTACTTC.

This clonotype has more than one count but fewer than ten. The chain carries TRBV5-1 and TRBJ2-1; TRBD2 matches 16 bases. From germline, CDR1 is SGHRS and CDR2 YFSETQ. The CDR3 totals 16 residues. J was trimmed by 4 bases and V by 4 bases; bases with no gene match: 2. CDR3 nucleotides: TGCGCCAGCAGCCTGGGACTAGCGGGGGGGTACAATGAGCAGTTCTTC. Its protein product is CASSLGLAGGYNEQFF.

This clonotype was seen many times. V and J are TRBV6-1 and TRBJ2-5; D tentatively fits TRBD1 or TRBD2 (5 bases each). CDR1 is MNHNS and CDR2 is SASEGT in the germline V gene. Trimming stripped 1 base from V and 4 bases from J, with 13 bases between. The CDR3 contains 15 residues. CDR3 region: CASSEDWGRGETQYF. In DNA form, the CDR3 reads TGTGCCAGCAGTGAAGACTGGGGACGGGGAGAGACCCAGTACTTC.

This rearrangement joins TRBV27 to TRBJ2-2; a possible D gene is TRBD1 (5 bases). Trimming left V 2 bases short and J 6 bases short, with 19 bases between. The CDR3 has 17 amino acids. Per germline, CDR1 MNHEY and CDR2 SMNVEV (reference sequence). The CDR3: CASSLSAPGHYAGELFF. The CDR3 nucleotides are TGTGCCAGCAGTTTAAGCGCCCCAGGGCATTACGCCGGGGAGCTGTTTTTT.

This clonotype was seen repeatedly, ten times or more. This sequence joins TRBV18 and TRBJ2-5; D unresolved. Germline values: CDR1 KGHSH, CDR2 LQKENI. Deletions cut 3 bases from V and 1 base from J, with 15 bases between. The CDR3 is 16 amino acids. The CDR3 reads CASSPTNSLIQETQYF. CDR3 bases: TGTGCCAGCTCACCCACAAACAGCCTGATCCAAGAGACCCAGTACTTC.

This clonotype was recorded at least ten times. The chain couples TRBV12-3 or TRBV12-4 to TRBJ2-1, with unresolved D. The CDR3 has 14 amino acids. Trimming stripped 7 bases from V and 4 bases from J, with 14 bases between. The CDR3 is CASTLGGTYNEQFF. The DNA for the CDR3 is TGTGCCAGCACCTTGGGCGGCACTTACAATGAGCAGTTCTTC.

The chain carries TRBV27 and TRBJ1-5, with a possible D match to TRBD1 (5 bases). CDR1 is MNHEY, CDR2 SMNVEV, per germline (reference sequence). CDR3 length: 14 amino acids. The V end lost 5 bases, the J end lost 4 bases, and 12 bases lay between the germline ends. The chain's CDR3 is CASSTWRQNQPQHF. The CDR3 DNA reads TGTGCCAGCAGTACGTGGAGACAGAATCAGCCCCAGCATTTT.

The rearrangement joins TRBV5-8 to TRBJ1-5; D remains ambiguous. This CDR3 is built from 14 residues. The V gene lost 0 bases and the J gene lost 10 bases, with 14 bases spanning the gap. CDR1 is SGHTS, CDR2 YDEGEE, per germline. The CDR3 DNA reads TGTGCCAGCAGCTTGGGCCGAACAACCAGCCCCCAGCATTTT. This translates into CASSLGRTTSPQHF. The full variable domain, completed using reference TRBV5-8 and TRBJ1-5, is EAGVTQSPTHLIKTRGQQATLRCSPISGHTSVYWYQQALGLGLQFLLWYDEGEERNRGNFPPRFSGRQFPNYSSELNVNALELEDSALYLCASSLGRTTSPQHFGDGTRLSIL.

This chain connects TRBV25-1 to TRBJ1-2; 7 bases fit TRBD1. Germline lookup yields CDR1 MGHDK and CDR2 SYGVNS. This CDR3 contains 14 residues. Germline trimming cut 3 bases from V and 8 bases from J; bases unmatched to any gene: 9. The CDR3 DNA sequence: TGTGCCAGCAGTGAGCCGGGACAGTCGACGGGCTACACCTTC. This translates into CASSEPGQSTGYTF.

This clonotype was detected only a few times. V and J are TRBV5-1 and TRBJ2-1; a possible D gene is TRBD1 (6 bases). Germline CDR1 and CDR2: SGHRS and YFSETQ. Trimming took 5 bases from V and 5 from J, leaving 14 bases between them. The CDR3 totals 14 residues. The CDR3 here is CASRSQGSHNEQFF. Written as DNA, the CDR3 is TGCGCCAGCAGGAGCCAGGGGTCCCACAATGAGCAGTTCTTC.

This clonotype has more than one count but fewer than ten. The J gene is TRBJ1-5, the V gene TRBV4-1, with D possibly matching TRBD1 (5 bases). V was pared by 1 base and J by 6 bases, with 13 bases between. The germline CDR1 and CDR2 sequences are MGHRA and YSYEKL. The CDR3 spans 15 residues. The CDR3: CASSQGRDVGQPQHF. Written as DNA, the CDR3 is TGCGCCAGCAGCCAAGGCCGGGACGTCGGTCAGCCCCAGCATTTT.

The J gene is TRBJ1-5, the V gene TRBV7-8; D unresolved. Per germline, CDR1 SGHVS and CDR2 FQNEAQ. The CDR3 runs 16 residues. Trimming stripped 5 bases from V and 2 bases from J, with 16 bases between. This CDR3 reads CASSARGSMGNQPQHF. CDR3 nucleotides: TGTGCCAGCAGCGCCAGAGGGAGTATGGGCAATCAGCCCCAGCATTTT.

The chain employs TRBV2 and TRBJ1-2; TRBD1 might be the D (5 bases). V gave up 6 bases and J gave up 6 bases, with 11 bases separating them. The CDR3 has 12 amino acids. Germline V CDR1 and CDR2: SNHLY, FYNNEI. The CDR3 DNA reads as TGTGCCAGCAGCCGGGGGGGAGATGGCTACACCTTC. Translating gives CASSRGGDGYTF.

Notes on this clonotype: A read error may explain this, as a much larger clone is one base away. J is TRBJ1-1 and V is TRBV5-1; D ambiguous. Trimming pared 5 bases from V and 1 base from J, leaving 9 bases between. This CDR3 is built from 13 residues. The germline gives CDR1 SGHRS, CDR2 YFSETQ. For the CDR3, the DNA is TGCGCCAGCAGTTACGGTGCGAACACTGAAGCTTTCTTT. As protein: CASSYGANTEAFF.

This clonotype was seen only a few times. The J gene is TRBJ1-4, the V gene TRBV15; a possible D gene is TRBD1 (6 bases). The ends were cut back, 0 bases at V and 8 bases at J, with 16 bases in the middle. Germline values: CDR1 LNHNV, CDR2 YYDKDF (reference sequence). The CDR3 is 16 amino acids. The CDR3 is CATSRDSGGGEEKLFF. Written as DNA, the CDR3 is TGTGCCACCAGCAGAGATTCGGGGGGCGGCGAGGAAAAACTGTTTTTT.

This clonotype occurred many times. The CDR3: CSARNDLAYEQYF. The CDR3 DNA reads TGCAGTGCTAGAAATGACCTAGCCTACGAGCAGTACTTC. This chain joins TRBV20-1 and TRBJ2-7; D remains ambiguous. V gave up 2 bases and J gave up 2 bases, with 10 bases separating them. The CDR3 covers 13 residues. Germline CDR1 reads DFQATT; CDR2 reads SNEGSKA (reference sequence).

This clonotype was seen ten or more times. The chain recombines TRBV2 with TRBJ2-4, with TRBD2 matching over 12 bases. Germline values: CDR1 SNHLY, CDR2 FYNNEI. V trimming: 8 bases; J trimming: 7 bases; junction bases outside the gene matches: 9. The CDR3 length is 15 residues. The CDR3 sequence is CASGGRTSGENIQYF. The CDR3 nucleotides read TGTGCCAGCGGGGGCAGGACTAGCGGGGAGAACATTCAGTACTTC.

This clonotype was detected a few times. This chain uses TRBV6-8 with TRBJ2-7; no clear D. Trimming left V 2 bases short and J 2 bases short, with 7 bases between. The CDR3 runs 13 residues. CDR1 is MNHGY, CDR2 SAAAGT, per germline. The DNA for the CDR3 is TGTGCCAGCAGTTACGACCGCGCCTACGAGCAGTACTTC. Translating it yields CASSYDRAYEQYF.

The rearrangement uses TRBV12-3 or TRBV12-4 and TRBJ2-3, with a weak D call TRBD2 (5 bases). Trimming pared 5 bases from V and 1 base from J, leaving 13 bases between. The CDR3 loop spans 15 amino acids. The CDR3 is CASSAPRRGTDTQYF. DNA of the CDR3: TGTGCCAGCAGTGCCCCCAGGCGGGGCACAGATACGCAGTATTTT.

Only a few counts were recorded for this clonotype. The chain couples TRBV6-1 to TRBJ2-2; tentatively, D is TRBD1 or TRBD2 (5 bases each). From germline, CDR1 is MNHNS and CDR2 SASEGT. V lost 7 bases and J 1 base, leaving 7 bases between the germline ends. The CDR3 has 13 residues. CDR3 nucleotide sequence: TGTGCCAGCAATGGGGGGAACACCGGGGAGCTGTTTTTT. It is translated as CASNGGNTGELFF.